A selection of T cell receptor beta chains follows, all from one sample in a study of post-analysis software for immune sequencing data. TCRdb independently ran MiXCR on the PCR reads; one entry per CDR3 protein. The sample shows some 500,000 distinct CDR3 sequences, approximately 45% of them seen only once. Sequencing was done on a sample of blood. The receptors originated from a girl between 10 and 17 years old with multiple sclerosis. The CDR3 runs from the conserved cysteine through the conserved F or W. Fields, in order: D gene, V gene, J gene, clone size, CDR3 protein, CDR3 DNA. The D gene is left open where the match is weak. Clone size is not always given. Where it is, it says once, few, many or a class for expanded clones.

NA	TRBV27	TRBJ2-7	NA	CASSPSGVPTYEQYF	TGTGCCAGCAGTCCTTCTGGCGTACCAACCTACGAGCAGTACTTC
NA	TRBV12-5	TRBJ2-3	once	CASGLEGLDTQYF	TGTGCTAGTGGTTTGGAGGGGTTGGACACGCAGTATTTT
TRBD1	TRBV27	TRBJ1-2	NA	CASTSGGSGSGYTF	TGTGCCAGCACCTCAGGGGGCAGTGGCAGTGGCTACACCTTC
NA	TRBV7-9	TRBJ2-7	few	CASSPEGSPASYEQYF	TGTGCCAGCAGCCCCGAGGGCAGCCCCGCTTCCTACGAGCAGTACTTC
NA	TRBV9	TRBJ1-1	few	CASINGTPIYLGKTEAFF	TGTGCCAGCATCAACGGGACTCCAATCTATCTGGGAAAGACTGAAGCTTTCTTT
TRBD1	TRBV27	TRBJ2-1	few	CASSLWDRVGPYNEQFF	TGTGCCAGCAGTTTATGGGACAGGGTAGGTCCCTACAATGAGCAGTTCTTC
NA	TRBV5-6	TRBJ2-7	NA	CASNLAAAGDEQYF	TGTGCCAGCAACTTGGCAGCGGCCGGGGACGAGCAGTACTTC
NA	TRBV5-1	TRBJ2-6	NA	CASSSRLAGLGANVLTF	TGCGCCAGCAGCTCCCGCCTCGCAGGGCTTGGGGCCAACGTCCTGACTTTC
NA	TRBV5-1	TRBJ2-4	NA	CASSPTPSLAKNIQYF	TGCGCCAGCAGCCCGACCCCCTCCCTAGCCAAAAACATTCAGTACTTC
TRBD1	TRBV24-1	TRBJ2-6	NA	CATSESDRGDSGANVLTF	TGTGCCACCAGTGAGTCGGACAGGGGGGACTCTGGGGCCAACGTCCTGACTTTC
NA	TRBV27	TRBJ2-1	few	CASSLLAARNYNEQFF	TGTGCCAGCAGTTTACTGGCGGCCCGTAACTACAATGAGCAGTTCTTC